This TCR beta chain stems from a study of human T cells and chemical hapten exposure. Regarding the study as a whole: DPC sensitization left the count of TCRs above 1 in 1000 unchanged.

A single record per CDR3 protein comes from TCRdb applying MiXCR to the RACE reads. Here the sample spans fewer than 40,000 distinct CDR3 sequences, about 5.5% being singletons. This clonotype was found many times. The antigen is unknown. Time point defined: healthy volunteer bleed at 6 weeks. Extraction yielded total RNA from whole blood (unfractionated). Sequencing was performed on whole blood. The TCR comes from a human donor in good health. Some clones in this sample may be carry-over from other donors' samples.

The CDR3 sequence is CASSEFGVQGTRNTEAFF. The CDR3 region has the DNA TGTGCCAGCAGTGAATTCGGGGTCCAGGGTACGAGGAACACTGAAGCTTTCTTT. This chain uses TRBV6-1 with TRBJ1-1, with D perhaps matching TRBD1 (5 bases). Trimming removed 2 bases at V and 1 base at J, with 20 bases between. The CDR3 is 18 amino acids. Per germline, CDR1 MNHNS and CDR2 SASEGT.